This T cell receptor beta chain was sequenced in a study of T cell responses to AZD1222 COVID-19 vaccine. Broader study findings: Reports indicate that nearly half of spike-specific TCRs are directed at unmutated variant regions. Baseline seropositivity characterized only a handful of AZD1222 recipients. Clonal diversity was possibly underestimated; the donors were predominantly white British and more often female. Spike-wide coverage was observed for vaccine-associated CD4 TCRs, with dominant responses at 160-218 and 743-854.

Worth noting for this clone: Antigen specificity is unknown.

The table came from immunoSEQ multiplex PCR; TCRdb's copy has only in-frame clones and leaves some out. Here the sample spans around 170,000 clones, 92% being singletons. The TCR originated in an adult who received the AZD1222 COVID-19 vaccine. Here the sequenced sample was peripheral blood, taken 28 days after the second AZD1222 dose.

The CDR3: CASTGDSQETQYF. DNA for the CDR3: TGTGCCAGCACCGGGGACAGTCAAGAGACCCAGTACTTC. V usage is TRBV2 and J usage is TRBJ2-5, with TRBD1 matching 7 bases. V lost 7 bases and J lost 2; bases outside the gene matches: 4. CDR1 and CDR2 from the germline V gene are SNHLY and FYNNEI. The CDR3 contains 13 residues.